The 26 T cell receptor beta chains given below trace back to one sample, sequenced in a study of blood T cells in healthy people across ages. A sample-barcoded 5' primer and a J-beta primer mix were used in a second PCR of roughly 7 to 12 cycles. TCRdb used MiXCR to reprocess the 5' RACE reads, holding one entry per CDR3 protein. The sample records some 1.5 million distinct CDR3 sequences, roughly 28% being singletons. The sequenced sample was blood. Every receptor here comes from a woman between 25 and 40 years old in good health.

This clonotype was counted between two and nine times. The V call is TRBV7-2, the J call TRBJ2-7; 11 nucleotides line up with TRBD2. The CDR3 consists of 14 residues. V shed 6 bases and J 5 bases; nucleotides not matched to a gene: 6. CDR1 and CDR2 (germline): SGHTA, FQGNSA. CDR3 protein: CASSTTSGSNEQYF. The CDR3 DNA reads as TGTGCCAGCAGTACCACTAGCGGGAGCAACGAGCAGTACTTC.

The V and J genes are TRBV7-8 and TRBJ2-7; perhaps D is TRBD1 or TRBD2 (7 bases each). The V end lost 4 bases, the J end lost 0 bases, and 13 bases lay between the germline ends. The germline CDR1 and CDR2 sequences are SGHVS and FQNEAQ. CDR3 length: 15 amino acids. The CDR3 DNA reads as TGTGCCAGCAGCTCGGCAGGGGGGGCCTCCTACGAGCAGTACTTC. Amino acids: CASSSAGGASYEQYF.

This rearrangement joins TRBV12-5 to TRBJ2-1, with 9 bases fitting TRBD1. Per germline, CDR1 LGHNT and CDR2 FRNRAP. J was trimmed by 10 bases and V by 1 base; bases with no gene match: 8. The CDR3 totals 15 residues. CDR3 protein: CASGLGDRGFGEQFF. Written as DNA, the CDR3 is TGTGCTAGTGGTTTGGGAGACAGGGGGTTCGGGGAGCAGTTCTTC.

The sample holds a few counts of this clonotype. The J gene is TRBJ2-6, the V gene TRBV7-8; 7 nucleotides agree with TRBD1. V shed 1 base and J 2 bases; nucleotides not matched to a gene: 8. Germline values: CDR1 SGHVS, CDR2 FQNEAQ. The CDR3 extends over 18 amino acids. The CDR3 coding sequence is TGTGCCAGCAGCTTAGAGGGAGACACAGGGGCTGGGGCCAACGTCCTGACTTTC. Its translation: CASSLEGDTGAGANVLTF.

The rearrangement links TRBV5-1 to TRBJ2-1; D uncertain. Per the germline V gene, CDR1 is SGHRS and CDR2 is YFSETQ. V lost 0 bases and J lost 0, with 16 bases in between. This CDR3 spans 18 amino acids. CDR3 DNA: TGCGCCAGCAGCTTGGCATTTGTGGGAACAAGCTCCTACAATGAGCAGTTCTTC. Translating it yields CASSLAFVGTSSYNEQFF. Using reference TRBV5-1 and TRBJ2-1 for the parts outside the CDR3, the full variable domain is KAGVTQTPRYLIKTRGQQVTLSCSPISGHRSVSWYQQTPGQGLQFLFEYFSETQRNKGNFPGRFSGRQFSNSRSEMNVSTLELGDSALYLCASSLAFVGTSSYNEQFFGPGTRLTVL.

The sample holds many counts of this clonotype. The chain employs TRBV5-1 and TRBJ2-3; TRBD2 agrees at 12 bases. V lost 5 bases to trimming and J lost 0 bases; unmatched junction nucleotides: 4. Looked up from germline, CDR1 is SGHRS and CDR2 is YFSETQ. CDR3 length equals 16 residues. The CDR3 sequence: CASSSGTSGSTDTQYF. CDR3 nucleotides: TGCGCCAGCAGTTCCGGGACTAGCGGGAGCACAGATACGCAGTATTTT.

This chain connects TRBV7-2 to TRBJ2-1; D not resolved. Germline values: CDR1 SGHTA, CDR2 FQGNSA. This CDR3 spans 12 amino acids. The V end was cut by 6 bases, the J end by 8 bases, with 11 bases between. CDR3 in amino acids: CASRLLHDEQFF. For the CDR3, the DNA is TGTGCCAGCAGACTTCTACACGATGAGCAGTTCTTC.

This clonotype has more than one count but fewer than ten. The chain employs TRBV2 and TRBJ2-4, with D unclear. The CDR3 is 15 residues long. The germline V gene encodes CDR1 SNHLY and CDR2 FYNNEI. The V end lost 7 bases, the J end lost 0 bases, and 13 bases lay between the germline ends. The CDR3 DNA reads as TGTGCCAGCAAGACCGGCGGCTTAGCCAAAAACATTCAGTACTTC. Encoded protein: CASKTGGLAKNIQYF.

The DNA for the CDR3 is TGCAGCGTTGTTGTCCGCTCCAGAGAGACCCAGTACTTC. This encodes CSVVVRSRETQYF. The V and J genes are TRBV29-1 and TRBJ2-5; D gene ambiguous. There are 13 residues in the CDR3. Germline CDR1 and CDR2: SQVTM and ANQGSEA. V was cut by 4 bases and J by 4 bases, with 13 bases left in between.

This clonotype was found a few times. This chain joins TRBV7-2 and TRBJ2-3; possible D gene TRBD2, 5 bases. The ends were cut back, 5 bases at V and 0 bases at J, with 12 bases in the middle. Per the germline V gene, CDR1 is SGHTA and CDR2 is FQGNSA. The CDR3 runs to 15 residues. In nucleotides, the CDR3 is TGTGCCAGCAGCCTTCGAAGGACTAGCACAGATACGCAGTATTTT. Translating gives CASSLRRTSTDTQYF.

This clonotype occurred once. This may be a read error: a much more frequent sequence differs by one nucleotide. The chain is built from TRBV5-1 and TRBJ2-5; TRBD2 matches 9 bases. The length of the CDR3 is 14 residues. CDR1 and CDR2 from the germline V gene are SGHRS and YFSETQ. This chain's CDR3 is CANSRSSGEKTQYF. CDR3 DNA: TGCGCCAACAGCCGATCTAGCGGGGAGAAGACCCAGTACTTC.

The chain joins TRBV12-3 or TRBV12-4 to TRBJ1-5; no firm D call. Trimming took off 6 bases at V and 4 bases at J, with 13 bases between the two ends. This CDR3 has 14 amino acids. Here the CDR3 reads CASRAGSENQPQHF. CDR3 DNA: TGTGCCAGCAGGGCCGGGAGCGAAAATCAGCCCCAGCATTTT.

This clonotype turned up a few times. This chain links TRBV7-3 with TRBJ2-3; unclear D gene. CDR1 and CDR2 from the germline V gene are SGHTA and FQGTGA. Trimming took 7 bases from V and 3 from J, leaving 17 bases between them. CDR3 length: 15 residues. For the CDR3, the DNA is TGTGCCAGCACCTTGTGCCTCGTAGTTACAGATACGCAGTATTTT. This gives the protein CASTLCLVVTDTQYF. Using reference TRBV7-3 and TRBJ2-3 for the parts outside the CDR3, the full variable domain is GAGVSQTPSNKVTEKGKYVELRCDPISGHTALYWYRQSLGQGPEFLIYFQGTGAADDSGLPNDRFFAVRPEGSVSTLKIQRTERGDSAVYLCASTLCLVVTDTQYFGPGTRLTVL.

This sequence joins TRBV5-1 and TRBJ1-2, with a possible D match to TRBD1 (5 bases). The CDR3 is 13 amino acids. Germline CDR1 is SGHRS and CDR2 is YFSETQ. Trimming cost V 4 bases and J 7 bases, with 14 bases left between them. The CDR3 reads CASSGRGASGYTF. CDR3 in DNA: TGCGCCAGCAGCGGCCGGGGCGCTAGTGGCTACACCTTC.

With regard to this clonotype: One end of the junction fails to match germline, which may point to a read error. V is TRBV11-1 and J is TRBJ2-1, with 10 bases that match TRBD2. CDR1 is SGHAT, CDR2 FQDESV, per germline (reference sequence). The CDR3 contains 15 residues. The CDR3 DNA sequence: TGTGCCAGCAGCTATAGCGGGGGGAGCTACAGTGAGCAGTTCTTC. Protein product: CASSYSGGSYSEQFF.

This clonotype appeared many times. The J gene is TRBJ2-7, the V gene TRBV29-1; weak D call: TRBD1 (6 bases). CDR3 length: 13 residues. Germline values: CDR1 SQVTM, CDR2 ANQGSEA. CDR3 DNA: TGCAGTACCCTTCGGGACACAAACTACGAGCAGTACTTC. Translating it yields CSTLRDTNYEQYF.

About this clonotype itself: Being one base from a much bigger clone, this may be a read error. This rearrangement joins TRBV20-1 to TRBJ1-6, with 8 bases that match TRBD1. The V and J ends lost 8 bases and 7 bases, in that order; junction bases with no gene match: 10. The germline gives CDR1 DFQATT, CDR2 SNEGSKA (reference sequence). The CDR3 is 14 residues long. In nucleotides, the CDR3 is TGCAGTCCTGGATCCGGGACAGGAAATTCACCCCTCCACTTT. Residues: CSPGSGTGNSPLHF.

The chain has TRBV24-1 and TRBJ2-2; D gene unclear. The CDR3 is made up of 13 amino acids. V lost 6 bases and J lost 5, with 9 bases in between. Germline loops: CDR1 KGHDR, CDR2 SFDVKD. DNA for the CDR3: TGTGCCACCAGTTCAGGTCAAACCGGGGAGCTGTTTTTT. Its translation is CATSSGQTGELFF.

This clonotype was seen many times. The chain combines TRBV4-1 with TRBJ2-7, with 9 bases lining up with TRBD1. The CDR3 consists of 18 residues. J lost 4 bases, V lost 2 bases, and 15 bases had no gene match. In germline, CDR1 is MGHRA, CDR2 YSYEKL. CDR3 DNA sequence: TGCGCCAGCAGCCAATCCCTCCCCGGCGGGACAGGGATATACGAGCAGTACTTC. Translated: CASSQSLPGGTGIYEQYF.

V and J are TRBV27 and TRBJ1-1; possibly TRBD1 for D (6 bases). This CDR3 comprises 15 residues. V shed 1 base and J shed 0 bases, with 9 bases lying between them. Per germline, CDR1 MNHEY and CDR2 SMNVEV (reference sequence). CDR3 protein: CASSLLGALNTEAFF. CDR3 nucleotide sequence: TGTGCCAGCAGTTTATTGGGGGCTTTGAACACTGAAGCTTTCTTT.

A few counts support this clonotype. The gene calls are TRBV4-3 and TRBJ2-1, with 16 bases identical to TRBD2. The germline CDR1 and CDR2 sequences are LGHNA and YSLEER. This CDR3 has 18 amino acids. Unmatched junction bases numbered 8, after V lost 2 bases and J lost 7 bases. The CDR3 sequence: CASSQWGTSGRARNEQFF. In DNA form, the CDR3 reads TGCGCCAGCAGCCAATGGGGGACTAGCGGGAGGGCCAGGAATGAGCAGTTCTTC.

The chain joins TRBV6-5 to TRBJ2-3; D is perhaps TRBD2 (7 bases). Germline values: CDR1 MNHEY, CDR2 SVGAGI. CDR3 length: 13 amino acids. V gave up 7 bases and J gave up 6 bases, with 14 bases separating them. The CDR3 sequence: CASTRGAGDTQYF. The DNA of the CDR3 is TGTGCCAGCACCCGGGGGGCGGGGGATACGCAGTATTTT.

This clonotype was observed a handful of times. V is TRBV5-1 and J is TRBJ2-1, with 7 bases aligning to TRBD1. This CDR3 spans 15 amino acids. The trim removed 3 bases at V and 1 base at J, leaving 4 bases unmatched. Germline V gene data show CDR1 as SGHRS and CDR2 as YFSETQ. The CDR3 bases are TGCGCCAGCAGCTCCACAGGGGATTCCTACAATGAGCAGTTCTTC. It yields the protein CASSSTGDSYNEQFF. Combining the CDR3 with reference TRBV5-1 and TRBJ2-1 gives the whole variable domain KAGVTQTPRYLIKTRGQQVTLSCSPISGHRSVSWYQQTPGQGLQFLFEYFSETQRNKGNFPGRFSGRQFSNSRSEMNVSTLELGDSALYLCASSSTGDSYNEQFFGPGTRLTVL.

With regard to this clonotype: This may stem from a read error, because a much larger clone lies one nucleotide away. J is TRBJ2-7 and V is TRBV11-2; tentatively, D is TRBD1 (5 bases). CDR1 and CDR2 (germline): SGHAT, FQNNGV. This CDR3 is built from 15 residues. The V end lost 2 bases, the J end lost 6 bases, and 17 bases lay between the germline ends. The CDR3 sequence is CASSLSSSGRSEQYF. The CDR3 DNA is TGTGCCAGCAGCTTATCTTCGTCAGGGCGCAGCGAGCAGTACTTC.

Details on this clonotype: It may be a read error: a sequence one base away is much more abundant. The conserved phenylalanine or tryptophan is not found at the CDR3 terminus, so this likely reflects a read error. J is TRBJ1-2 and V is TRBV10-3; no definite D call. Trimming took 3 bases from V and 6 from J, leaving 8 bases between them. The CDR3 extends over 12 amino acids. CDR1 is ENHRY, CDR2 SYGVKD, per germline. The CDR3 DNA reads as TGTGCCATCAGTGAATTTCAGGATGGCTACACCGTC. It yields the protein CAISEFQDGYTV.

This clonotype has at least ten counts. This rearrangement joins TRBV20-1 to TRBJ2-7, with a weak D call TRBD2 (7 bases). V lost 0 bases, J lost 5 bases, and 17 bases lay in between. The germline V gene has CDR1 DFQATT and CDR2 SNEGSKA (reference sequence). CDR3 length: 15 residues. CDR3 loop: CSARDPRGGANEQYF. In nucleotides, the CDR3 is TGCAGTGCTAGAGATCCTCGTGGGGGGGCCAACGAGCAGTACTTC.